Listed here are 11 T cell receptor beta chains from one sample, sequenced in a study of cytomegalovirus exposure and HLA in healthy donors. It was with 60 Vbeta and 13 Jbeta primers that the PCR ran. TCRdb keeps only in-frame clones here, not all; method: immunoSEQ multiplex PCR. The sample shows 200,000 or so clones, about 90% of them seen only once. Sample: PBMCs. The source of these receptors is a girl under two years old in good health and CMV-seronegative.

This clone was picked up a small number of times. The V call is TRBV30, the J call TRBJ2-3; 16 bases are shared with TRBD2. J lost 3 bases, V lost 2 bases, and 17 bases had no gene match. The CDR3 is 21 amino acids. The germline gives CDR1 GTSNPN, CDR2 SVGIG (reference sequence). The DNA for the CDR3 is TGTGCCTGGAGTCCATATCTTGAAGGGACTAGCGGGGGGGCTTTTACAGATACGCAGTATTTT. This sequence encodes CAWSPYLEGTSGGAFTDTQYF.

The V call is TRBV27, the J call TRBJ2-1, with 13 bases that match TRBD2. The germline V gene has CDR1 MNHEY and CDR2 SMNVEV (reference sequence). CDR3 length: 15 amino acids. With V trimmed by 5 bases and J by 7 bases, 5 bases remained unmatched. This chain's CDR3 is CASSLGTSGNNEQFF. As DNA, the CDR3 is TGTGCCAGCAGTCTAGGGACTAGCGGGAATAATGAGCAGTTCTTC.

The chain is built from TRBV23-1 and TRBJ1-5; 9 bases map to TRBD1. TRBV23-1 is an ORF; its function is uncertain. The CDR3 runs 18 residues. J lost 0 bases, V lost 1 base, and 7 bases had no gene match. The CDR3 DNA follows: TGCGCCAGCAGTCAATGGGACAGGGCCCGGGGTAGCAATCAGCCCCAGCATTTT. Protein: CASSQWDRARGSNQPQHF.

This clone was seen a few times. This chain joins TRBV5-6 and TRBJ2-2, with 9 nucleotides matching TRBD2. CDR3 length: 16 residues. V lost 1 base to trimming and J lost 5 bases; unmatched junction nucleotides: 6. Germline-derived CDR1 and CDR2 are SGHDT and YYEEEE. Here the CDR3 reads CASSLWAGGPTGELFF. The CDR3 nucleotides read TGTGCCAGCAGCTTGTGGGCGGGAGGGCCTACCGGGGAGCTGTTTTTT.

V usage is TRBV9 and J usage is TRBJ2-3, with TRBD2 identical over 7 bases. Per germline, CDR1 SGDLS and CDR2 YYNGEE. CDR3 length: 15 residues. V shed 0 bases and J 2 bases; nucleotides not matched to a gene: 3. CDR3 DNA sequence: TGTGCCAGCAGCGTAGCGACTAGCAACACAGATACGCAGTATTTT. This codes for CASSVATSNTDTQYF.

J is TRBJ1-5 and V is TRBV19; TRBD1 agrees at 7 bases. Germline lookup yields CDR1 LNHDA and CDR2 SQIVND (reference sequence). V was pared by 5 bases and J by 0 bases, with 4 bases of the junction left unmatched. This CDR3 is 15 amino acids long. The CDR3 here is CASSLQGYSNQPQHF. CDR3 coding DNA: TGTGCCAGTAGTCTACAGGGGTATAGCAATCAGCCCCAGCATTTT.

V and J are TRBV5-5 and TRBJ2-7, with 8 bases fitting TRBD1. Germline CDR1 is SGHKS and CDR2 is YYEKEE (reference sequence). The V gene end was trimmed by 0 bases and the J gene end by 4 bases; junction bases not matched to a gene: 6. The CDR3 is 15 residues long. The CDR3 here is CASSLGRDRSYEQYF. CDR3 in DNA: TGTGCCAGCAGCTTGGGAAGGGACAGGTCTTACGAGCAGTACTTC.

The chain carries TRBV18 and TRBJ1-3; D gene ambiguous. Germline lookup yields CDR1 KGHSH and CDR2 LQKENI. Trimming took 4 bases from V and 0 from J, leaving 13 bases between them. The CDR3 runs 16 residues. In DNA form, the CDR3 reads TGTGCCAGCTCACTCGAGGGCCCCGGCTCTGGAAACACCATATATTTT. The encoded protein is CASSLEGPGSGNTIYF.

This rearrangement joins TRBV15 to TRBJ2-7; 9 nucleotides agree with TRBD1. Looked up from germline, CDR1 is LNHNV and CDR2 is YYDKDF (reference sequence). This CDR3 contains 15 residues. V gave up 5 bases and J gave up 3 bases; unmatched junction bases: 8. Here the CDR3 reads CATSPPGTGYYEQYF. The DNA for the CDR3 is TGTGCCACCAGCCCTCCCGGGACAGGGTACTACGAGCAGTACTTC.

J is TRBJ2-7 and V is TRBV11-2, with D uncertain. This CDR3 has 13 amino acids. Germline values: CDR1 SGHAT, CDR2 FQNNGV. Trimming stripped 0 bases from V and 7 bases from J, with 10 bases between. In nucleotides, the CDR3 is TGTGCCAGCAGCTTAGACCCGCTACGGGAGCAGTACTTC. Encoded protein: CASSLDPLREQYF. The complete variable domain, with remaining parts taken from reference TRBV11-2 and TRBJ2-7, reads EAGVAQSPRYKIIEKRQSVAFWCNPISGHATLYWYQQILGQGPKLLIQFQNNGVVDDSQLPKDRFSAERLKGVDSTLKIQPAKLEDSAVYLCASSLDPLREQYFGPGTRLTVT.

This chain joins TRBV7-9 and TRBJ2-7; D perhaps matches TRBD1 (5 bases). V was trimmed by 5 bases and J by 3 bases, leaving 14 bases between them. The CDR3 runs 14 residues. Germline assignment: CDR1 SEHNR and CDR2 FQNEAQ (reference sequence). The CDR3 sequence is CASSDQTDNYEQYF. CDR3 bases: TGTGCCAGCAGCGATCAGACAGACAACTACGAGCAGTACTTC.